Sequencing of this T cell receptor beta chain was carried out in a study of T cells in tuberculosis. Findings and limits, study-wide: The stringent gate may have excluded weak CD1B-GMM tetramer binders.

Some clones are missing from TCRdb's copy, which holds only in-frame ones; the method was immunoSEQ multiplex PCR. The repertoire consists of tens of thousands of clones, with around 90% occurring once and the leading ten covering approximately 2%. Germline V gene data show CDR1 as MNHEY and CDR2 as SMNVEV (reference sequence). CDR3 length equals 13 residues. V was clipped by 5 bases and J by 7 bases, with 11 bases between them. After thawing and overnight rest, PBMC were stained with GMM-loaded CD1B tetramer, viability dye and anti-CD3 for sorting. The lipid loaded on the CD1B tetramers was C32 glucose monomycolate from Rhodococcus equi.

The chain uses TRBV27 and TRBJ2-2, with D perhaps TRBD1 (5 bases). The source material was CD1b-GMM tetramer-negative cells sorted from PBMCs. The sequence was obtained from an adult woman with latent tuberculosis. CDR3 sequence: CASSGDSLGELFF. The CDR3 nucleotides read TGTGCCAGCAGTGGTGACAGCCTCGGGGAGCTGTTTTTT.